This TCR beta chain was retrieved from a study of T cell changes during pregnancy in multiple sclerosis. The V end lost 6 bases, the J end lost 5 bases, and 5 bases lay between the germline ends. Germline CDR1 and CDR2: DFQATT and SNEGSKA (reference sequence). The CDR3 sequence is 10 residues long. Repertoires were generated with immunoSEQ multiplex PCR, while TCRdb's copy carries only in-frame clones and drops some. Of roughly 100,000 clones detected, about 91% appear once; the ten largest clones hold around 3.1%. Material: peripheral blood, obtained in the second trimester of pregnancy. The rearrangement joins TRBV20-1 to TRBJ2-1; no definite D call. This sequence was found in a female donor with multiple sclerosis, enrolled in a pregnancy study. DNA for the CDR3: TGCAGTGCCCTTAACAATGAGCAGTTCTTC. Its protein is CSALNNEQFF.